What follows are 15 T cell receptor beta chains derived from one specimen sequenced in a study of spatial heterogeneity in lung cancer (dated by TCRdb to between 2018 and 2020). Preparation of the library involved 5' RACE. Data came from a NextSeq 500. TCRdb handled the public reads itself, with Q25 trimming in fastp and clone calling in MiXCR, and kept productive beta chains. Merged by CDR3 protein, the rows form single entries marked with the most common genes and DNA. Here the sample has approximately 40,000 distinct CDR3 sequences; approximately 15% occur a single time. 50% to 70% of the sample belongs to the ten largest clones. The time point tag for this specimen amounts to: sample taken at primary tumor resection. TCR sequencing used whole RNA extracted from tumor and nontumor lung tissue, or from cryopreserved PBMC samples, without cell sorting. Sequencing was performed on PBMCs, taken at surgery. The receptors here all came from a male donor with early-stage non-small cell lung cancer.

The rearrangement links TRBV20-1 to TRBJ1-4; D not certain. V lost 4 bases, J lost 5 bases, and 14 bases lay in between. This CDR3 is built from 14 residues. The germline gives CDR1 DFQATT, CDR2 SNEGSKA (reference sequence). CDR3 protein: CSAIHLDGNEKLFF. CDR3 sequence (DNA): TGCAGTGCTATCCATTTGGACGGAAATGAAAAACTGTTTTTT.

Only a few counts were recorded for this clonotype. The J gene is TRBJ1-1, the V gene TRBV28; TRBD1 matches 12 bases. The germline V gene has CDR1 MDHEN and CDR2 SYDVKM. J gave up 4 bases and V 4 bases, and 1 base lay outside the gene matches. The CDR3 has 14 residues. The CDR3: CASSSGQGATEAFF. CDR3 in DNA: TGTGCCAGCAGTTCGGGACAGGGGGCCACTGAAGCTTTCTTT.

This clonotype was seen at least ten times. The rearrangement links TRBV4-1 to TRBJ1-3; 7 nucleotides align to TRBD1. The CDR3 loop spans 13 amino acids. Germline CDR1 reads MGHRA; CDR2 reads YSYEKL. Trimming cost V 2 bases and J 8 bases; bases outside gene matches: 3. CDR3 DNA: TGCGCCAGCAGCCAAACGACAGGGTACACCATATATTTT. Amino acids: CASSQTTGYTIYF.

This clonotype was found a few times. The chain combines TRBV28 with TRBJ1-2, with TRBD1 as a possible D gene (6 bases). The V and J ends lost 8 bases and 3 bases respectively, with 13 bases between them. The CDR3 covers 13 residues. The germline V gene encodes CDR1 MDHEN and CDR2 SYDVKM. The chain's CDR3 is CASSQGFDYGYTF. The CDR3 DNA follows: TGTGCCAGCTCGCAGGGGTTCGACTATGGCTACACCTTC.

This clonotype showed up just a few times. The CDR3 sequence: CATKVLRPTVYNEQFF. CDR3 bases: TGTGCCACCAAGGTTCTCCGTCCCACCGTCTACAATGAGCAGTTCTTC. V is TRBV24-1 and J is TRBJ2-1; no definite D call. Trimming removed 8 bases at V and 3 bases at J, with 19 bases between. CDR1 and CDR2 from the germline V gene are KGHDR and SFDVKD. CDR3 length equals 16 residues.

CDR3 sequence: CASSLGRSGGPLHF. CDR3 DNA sequence: TGTGCCAGCAGCCTAGGGCGTTCCGGGGGACCCCTCCACTTT. V gene TRBV6-5 combines with J gene TRBJ1-6; D is possibly TRBD1 (5 bases). Per the germline V gene, CDR1 is MNHEY and CDR2 is SVGAGI. Trimming cost V 6 bases and J 12 bases, with 18 bases left between them. The CDR3 runs to 14 residues.

This clonotype was recorded many times. This rearrangement joins TRBV4-2 to TRBJ1-6; TRBD1 might be the D (5 bases). V was cut by 4 bases and J by 7 bases, with 14 bases left in between. This CDR3 has 15 amino acids. Germline CDR1 is LGHNA and CDR2 is YNFKEQ. As DNA, the CDR3 is TGTGCCAGCAGCCCCTTCGGGACCTCCAATTCACCCCTCCACTTT. Its translation: CASSPFGTSNSPLHF.

Only a few counts were recorded for this clonotype. V is TRBV20-1 and J is TRBJ2-5, with 7 nucleotides matching TRBD1. J was trimmed by 2 bases and V by 6 bases; bases with no gene match: 9. The CDR3 spans 14 residues. The germline V gene encodes CDR1 DFQATT and CDR2 SNEGSKA (reference sequence). The CDR3 DNA follows: TGCAGTGCCTTAGTAGGGGGCATGCAAGAGACCCAGTACTTC. Encoded protein: CSALVGGMQETQYF.

This clonotype has just a few counts. The chain couples TRBV2 to TRBJ2-3; 12 bases match TRBD2. Germline CDR1 and CDR2: SNHLY and FYNNEI. J gave up 4 bases and V 8 bases, and 4 bases lay outside the gene matches. The CDR3 totals 14 residues. CDR3 protein: CASGLAGGPDTQYF. CDR3 sequence (DNA): TGTGCCAGCGGGCTAGCGGGGGGGCCAGATACGCAGTATTTT.

The genes are TRBV7-2 and TRBJ2-1, with TRBD2 matching over 8 bases. V lost 8 bases and J lost 4; bases outside the gene matches: 7. Germline CDR1 is SGHTA and CDR2 is FQGNSA. The CDR3 is 14 residues long. CDR3 in amino acids: CASGYSGIYNEQFF. CDR3 sequence (DNA): TGTGCCAGCGGATATAGCGGGATATACAATGAGCAGTTCTTC.

The chain recombines TRBV5-1 with TRBJ1-1; no reliable D call. The V end lost 1 base, the J end lost 2 bases, and 12 bases lay between the germline ends. Per germline, CDR1 SGHRS and CDR2 YFSETQ. The CDR3 extends over 15 amino acids. The CDR3 here is CASSLSPEYNTEAFF. The CDR3 DNA follows: TGCGCCAGCAGCTTGAGTCCAGAGTATAACACTGAAGCTTTCTTT.

The chain recombines TRBV2 with TRBJ2-3; D is unclear. CDR3 length: 13 residues. Germline CDR1 is SNHLY and CDR2 is FYNNEI. V shed 4 bases and J shed 6 bases, with 11 bases lying between them. The CDR3 bases are TGTGCCAGCAGTGGGGGAACAAAGGATACGCAGTATTTT. This codes for CASSGGTKDTQYF.

The V and J genes are TRBV7-2 and TRBJ2-7; TRBD2 might be the D (6 bases). The germline V gene has CDR1 SGHTA and CDR2 FQGNSA. The CDR3 is 16 residues long. Trimming pared 5 bases from V and 1 base from J, leaving 18 bases between. CDR3 amino acids: CASSGGFGGPSYEQYF. The DNA for the CDR3 is TGTGCCAGCAGCGGGGGGTTTGGCGGCCCGTCCTACGAGCAGTACTTC. Full variable domain (rest looked up from reference TRBV7-2 and TRBJ2-7): GAGVSQSPSNKVTEKGKDVELRCDPISGHTALYWYRQSLGQGLEFLIYFQGNSAPDKSGLPSDRFSAERTGGSVSTLTIQRTQQEDSAVYLCASSGGFGGPSYEQYFGPGTRLTVT.

The chain links TRBV6-2 or TRBV6-3 to TRBJ2-2; D uncertain. Between the trimmed V and J ends, which lost 7 bases and 7 bases, there was a span of 19 bases. The CDR3 is 15 amino acids. The germline V gene encodes CDR1 MNHEY and CDR2 SVGEGT. CDR3 amino acids: CASTQGVGFGGELFF. The CDR3 nucleotides read TGTGCCAGCACCCAAGGAGTAGGGTTTGGCGGGGAGCTGTTTTTT.

A few counts support this clonotype. V is TRBV29-1 and J is TRBJ1-2; D uncertain. The CDR3 sequence is 12 residues long. CDR1 and CDR2 from the germline V gene are SQVTM and ANQGSEA. With 6 bases removed from V and 2 bases from J, the gap between germline ends came to 10 bases. CDR3 residues: CSVASGNYGYTF. The CDR3 DNA reads TGCAGCGTAGCCTCCGGGAACTATGGCTACACCTTC.